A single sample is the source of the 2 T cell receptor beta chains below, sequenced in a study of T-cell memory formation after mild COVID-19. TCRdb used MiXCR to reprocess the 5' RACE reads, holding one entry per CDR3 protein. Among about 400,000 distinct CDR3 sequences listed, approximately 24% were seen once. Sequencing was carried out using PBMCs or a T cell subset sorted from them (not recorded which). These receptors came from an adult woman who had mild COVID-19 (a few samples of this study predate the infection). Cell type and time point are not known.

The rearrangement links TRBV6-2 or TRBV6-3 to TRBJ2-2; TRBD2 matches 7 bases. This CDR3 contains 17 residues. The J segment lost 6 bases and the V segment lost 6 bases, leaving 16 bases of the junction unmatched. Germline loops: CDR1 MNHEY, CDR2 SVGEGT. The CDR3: CASSPPRGVAVAGELFF. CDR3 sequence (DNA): TGTGCCAGCAGCCCCCCCCGGGGGGTGGCAGTGGCCGGGGAGCTGTTTTTT.

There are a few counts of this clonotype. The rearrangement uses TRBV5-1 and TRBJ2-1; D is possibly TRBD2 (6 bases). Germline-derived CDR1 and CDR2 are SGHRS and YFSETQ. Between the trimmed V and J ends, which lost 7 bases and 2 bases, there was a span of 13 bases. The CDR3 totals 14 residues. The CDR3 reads CASSEGQAYNEQFF. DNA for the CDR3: TGCGCCAGCTCGGAGGGTCAGGCCTACAATGAGCAGTTCTTC.